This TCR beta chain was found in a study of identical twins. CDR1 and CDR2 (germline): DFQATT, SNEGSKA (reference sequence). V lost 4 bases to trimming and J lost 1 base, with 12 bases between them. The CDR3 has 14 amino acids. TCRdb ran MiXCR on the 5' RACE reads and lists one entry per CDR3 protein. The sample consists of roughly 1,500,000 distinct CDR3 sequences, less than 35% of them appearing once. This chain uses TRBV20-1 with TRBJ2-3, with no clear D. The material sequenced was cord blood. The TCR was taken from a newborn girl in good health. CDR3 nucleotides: TGCAGTGCTAACGGCCCCGGTCGCACAGATACGCAGTATTTT. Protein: CSANGPGRTDTQYF.